Below, 7 T cell receptor beta chains from the same sample are listed, as sequenced in a study of cytomegalovirus exposure and HLA in healthy donors. Primers for the PCR totalled 60 Vbeta and 13 Jbeta. Assay: immunoSEQ multiplex PCR; the TCRdb copy retains only in-frame clones and omits some. Its clone listing holds roughly 50,000 clones. The sequenced sample was PBMCs. All receptors come from a woman in her forties in good health and CMV-seronegative.

J is TRBJ2-1 and V is TRBV4-2; 10 nucleotides match TRBD2. Trimming cost V 4 bases and J 9 bases; bases outside gene matches: 6. The germline CDR1 and CDR2 sequences are LGHNA and YNFKEQ. The CDR3 sequence is 14 residues long. The CDR3 DNA is TGTGCCAGCAGCCTCCTTCTAGCGGGAGCTGAGCAGTTCTTC. This gives the protein CASSLLLAGAEQFF.

This rearrangement joins TRBV4-1 to TRBJ1-6, with 9 positions matching TRBD1. The V gene end was trimmed by 4 bases and the J gene end by 10 bases; junction bases not matched to a gene: 2. The germline gives CDR1 MGHRA, CDR2 YSYEKL. The CDR3 runs to 13 residues. The CDR3 is CASSRDRESPLHF. CDR3 coding DNA: TGCGCCAGCAGCCGGGACAGGGAATCACCCCTCCACTTT.

The chain uses TRBV30 and TRBJ1-2; TRBD1 might be the D (6 bases). This CDR3 has 13 amino acids. CDR1 is GTSNPN, CDR2 SVGIG, per germline (reference sequence). The germline V and J ends were trimmed by 1 base and 3 bases, with 9 bases remaining between them. CDR3 amino acids: CAWSGGTHYGYTF. CDR3 nucleotide sequence: TGTGCCTGGAGTGGGGGGACACACTATGGCTACACCTTC.

The chain uses TRBV4-1 and TRBJ2-3; D remains unclear. The CDR3 has 14 residues. The V gene lost 0 bases and the J gene lost 2 bases, with 6 bases spanning the gap. Per the germline V gene, CDR1 is MGHRA and CDR2 is YSYEKL. CDR3 sequence (DNA): TGCGCCAGCAGCCAAGAACCAGACACAGATACGCAGTATTTT. This translates into CASSQEPDTDTQYF.

The V call is TRBV4-3, the J call TRBJ1-2; 7 bases are a match to TRBD1. The CDR3 is 15 amino acids. Germline assignment: CDR1 LGHNA and CDR2 YSLEER. The V gene end was trimmed by 0 bases and the J gene end by 6 bases; junction bases not matched to a gene: 7. CDR3 protein: CASSQDLRGRDGYTF. CDR3 DNA sequence: TGCGCCAGCAGCCAAGATTTAAGGGGGCGGGATGGCTACACCTTC.

The chain carries TRBV19 and TRBJ1-1; TRBD1 agrees at 8 bases. Germline loops: CDR1 LNHDA, CDR2 SQIVND (reference sequence). The CDR3 runs to 18 residues. V lost 6 bases and J lost 3; bases outside the gene matches: 18. The CDR3 nucleotides read TGTGCCAGTAGCACTACCTACCCGCAGGGGGCGGCGGACACTGAAGCTTTCTTT. Amino acids: CASSTTYPQGAADTEAFF.

The chain uses TRBV19 and TRBJ1-1; no clear D. Between the trimmed V and J ends, which lost 4 bases and 3 bases, there was a span of 18 bases. Germline CDR1 LNHDA, CDR2 SQIVND (reference sequence). CDR3 length: 16 amino acids. The CDR3 reads CASSSRGGIWDTEAFF. The CDR3 DNA is TGTGCCAGTAGTAGCCGAGGAGGGATATGGGACACTGAAGCTTTCTTT.